This T cell receptor (beta chain) is drawn from a study of persistence of HIV-infected CD4 T cells. In regard to this clone: Its specificity is not known. The identical CDR3 is also encoded by other nucleotide sequences in the sample.

Germline CDR1 is SGDLS and CDR2 is YYNGEE. The CDR3 consists of 16 residues. V was pared by 0 bases and J by 5 bases, with 17 bases between. Sequencing used immunoSEQ version 4 in survey mode. Clones were sequenced by immunoSEQ multiplex PCR, and TCRdb holds only the in-frame ones, with some missing. Counted here are tens of thousands of clones, 65% to 90% occurring once; the ten biggest clones make up 18%. The stimulus was an HIV-1 Gag 15-mer peptide pool, about 1 ug/peptide/mL. CD40L/CD69 double-negative CD45RO-high memory CD4+ T cells were collected. The chain has TRBV9 and TRBJ2-5, with D perhaps matching TRBD1 (7 bases). The TCR comes from an adult woman with HIV who was CMV-seropositive. Sequencing was performed on CD4+ T cells sorted from PBMCs after approximately 18-hour stimulation, taken from a patient who received antiretroviral therapy. As DNA, the CDR3 is TGTGCCAGCAGCGTAGGTCAGGGGGTACGGGGGGAGACCCAGTACTTC. It encodes CASSVGQGVRGETQYF.